One sample yielded the 19 T cell receptor beta chains listed below, sequenced in a study of cytomegalovirus exposure and HLA in healthy donors. PCR primers comprised 60 Vbeta and 13 Jbeta primers. Repertoires were generated with immunoSEQ multiplex PCR, while TCRdb's copy carries only in-frame clones and drops some. The table includes roughly 120,000 clones, roughly four fifths detected once. Input material: PBMCs. These receptor sequences come from a male donor in good health and CMV-seropositive.

This clone was counted only a few times. The chain carries TRBV6-4 and TRBJ2-7; 13 bases are a match to TRBD2. Germline assignment: CDR1 MRHNA and CDR2 SNTAGT. The CDR3 sequence is 14 residues long. The trim removed 3 bases at V and 6 bases at J, leaving 2 bases unmatched. CDR3 nucleotide sequence: TGTGCCAGCAGTGAGAGGACTAGCGGGAGCGAGCAGTACTTC. Translated: CASSERTSGSEQYF.

V and J are TRBV4-1 and TRBJ2-1; 8 bases fit TRBD1. Looked up from germline, CDR1 is MGHRA and CDR2 is YSYEKL. With V trimmed by 4 bases and J by 8 bases, 4 bases remained unmatched. The CDR3 has 13 amino acids. CDR3 sequence reads: CASSPSGGDEQFF. The CDR3 DNA reads TGCGCCAGCAGCCCGTCAGGGGGCGATGAGCAGTTCTTC.

The chain recombines TRBV5-1 with TRBJ1-1, with D uncertain. Deletions cut 3 bases from V and 0 bases from J, with 9 bases between. The CDR3 sequence is 14 residues long. CDR1 is SGHRS and CDR2 is YFSETQ in the germline V gene. CDR3 residues: CASSSQVVNTEAFF. CDR3 nucleotide sequence: TGCGCCAGCAGCTCCCAGGTAGTGAACACTGAAGCTTTCTTT.

This clone was observed a single time. CDR3 sequence reads: CASSTTGGGYYEQYF. CDR3 coding DNA: TGTGCCAGCAGTACTACAGGGGGCGGATACTACGAGCAGTACTTC. The chain is built from TRBV27 and TRBJ2-7, with 9 bases fitting TRBD1. Germline V gene sequence: CDR1 MNHEY, CDR2 SMNVEV (reference sequence). This CDR3 has 15 residues. Unmatched junction bases numbered 8, after V lost 5 bases and J lost 3 bases.

The V gene is TRBV7-3, the J gene TRBJ2-5; TRBD2 aligns across 7 bases. Germline trimming cut 5 bases from V and 5 bases from J; bases unmatched to any gene: 5. The CDR3 covers 13 residues. CDR1 and CDR2 from the germline V gene are SGHTA and FQGTGA. CDR3 nucleotide sequence: TGTGCCAGCAGCCATGGACTAGATGAGACCCAGTACTTC. Protein: CASSHGLDETQYF.

In its sample, this clone was seen a few times. V is TRBV27 and J is TRBJ2-4; no clear D gene. V was cut by 2 bases and J by 1 base, with 12 bases left in between. The length of the CDR3 is 16 residues. Germline loops: CDR1 MNHEY, CDR2 SMNVEV (reference sequence). The DNA for the CDR3 is TGTGCCAGCAGTTTAAAGTACTCCGCCGCCAAAAACATTCAGTACTTC. It yields the protein CASSLKYSAAKNIQYF.

This clone has a handful of counts. The chain is built from TRBV4-3 and TRBJ2-2; D not certain. Per the germline V gene, CDR1 is LGHNA and CDR2 is YSLEER. CDR3 size: 16 residues. V lost 3 bases to trimming and J lost 1 base, with 12 bases between them. CDR3: CASSQQVFENTGELFF. CDR3 nucleotide sequence: TGCGCCAGCAGCCAGCAGGTATTCGAGAACACCGGGGAGCTGTTTTTT.

The chain is built from TRBV7-3 and TRBJ1-2, with D unresolved. This CDR3 spans 15 amino acids. V lost 6 bases and J 4 bases, leaving 18 bases between the germline ends. CDR1 and CDR2 from the germline V gene are SGHTA and FQGTGA. DNA for the CDR3: TGTGCCAGCAGTCCCGAACCCTCGGGTGTCTATGGCTACACCTTC. It yields the protein CASSPEPSGVYGYTF.

The chain links TRBV7-9 to TRBJ2-5, with 7 bases lining up with TRBD2. This CDR3 region has 16 residues. V trimming: 1 base; J trimming: 1 base; junction bases outside the gene matches: 6. CDR1 is SEHNR, CDR2 FQNEAQ, per germline (reference sequence). The CDR3 DNA follows: TGTGCCAGCAGCTTAGGTGTAGGGAGGGGCCAAGAGACCCAGTACTTC. Protein sequence: CASSLGVGRGQETQYF.

The rearrangement uses TRBV28 and TRBJ2-7; a possible D gene is TRBD2 (6 bases). The CDR3 totals 13 residues. Germline CDR1 MDHEN, CDR2 SYDVKM. The V end lost 6 bases, the J end lost 0 bases, and 9 bases lay between the germline ends. This CDR3 is CASRGGISYEQYF. The CDR3 nucleotides are TGTGCCAGCAGGGGGGGTATCTCCTACGAGCAGTACTTC. Combining the CDR3 with reference TRBV28 and TRBJ2-7 gives the whole variable domain DVKVTQSSRYLVKRTGEKVFLECVQDMDHENMFWYRQDPGLGLRLIYFSYDVKMKEKGDIPEGYSVSREKKERFSLILESASTNQTSMYLCASRGGISYEQYFGPGTRLTVT.

The chain uses TRBV7-2 and TRBJ2-4; D is possibly TRBD2 (5 bases). Germline V lookup: CDR1 SGHTA, CDR2 FQGNSA. With 1 base removed from V and 12 bases from J, the gap between germline ends came to 13 bases. The CDR3 spans 13 residues. The CDR3 protein is CASSLGRGIDQYF. DNA of the CDR3: TGTGCCAGCAGCTTAGGCAGAGGGATAGATCAGTACTTC.

The chain links TRBV27 to TRBJ1-2; 11 nucleotides match TRBD1. J lost 14 bases, V lost 5 bases, and 10 bases had no gene match. Germline lookup yields CDR1 MNHEY and CDR2 SMNVEV (reference sequence). The CDR3 spans 13 residues. The CDR3 protein is CASSPGQGDRITF. The CDR3 region has the DNA TGTGCCAGCAGTCCGGGACAGGGGGATCGAATAACCTTC.

The rearrangement joins TRBV15 to TRBJ2-1; 7 nucleotides align to TRBD2. Trimming removed 3 bases from V and 8 bases from J; junction bases left unmatched: 7. The CDR3 is 14 amino acids. Germline-derived CDR1 and CDR2 are LNHNV and YYDKDF (reference sequence). The CDR3 region has the DNA TGTGCCACCAGCAGCCAGCGGGATTTCCATGAGCAGTTCTTC. It codes for CATSSQRDFHEQFF. Looking up the rest from reference TRBV15 and TRBJ2-1 gives the full variable domain: DAMVIQNPRYQVTQFGKPVTLSCSQTLNHNVMYWYQQKSSQAPKLLFHYYDKDFNNEADTPDNFQSRRPNTSFCFLDIRSPGLGDTAMYLCATSSQRDFHEQFFGPGTRLTVL.

The gene calls are TRBV7-2 and TRBJ2-1, with 7 positions matching TRBD2. The CDR3 runs 17 residues. V shed 4 bases, J shed 13 bases, and the junction held 22 bases outside the gene matches. Germline lookup yields CDR1 SGHTA and CDR2 FQGNSA. The CDR3 sequence: CASSSQPSGSYPPNQFF. In nucleotides, the CDR3 is TGTGCCAGCAGCTCCCAACCTAGCGGAAGTTACCCCCCTAATCAGTTCTTC.

The chain couples TRBV28 to TRBJ1-4, with a weak D call TRBD1 (6 bases). The germline V gene has CDR1 MDHEN and CDR2 SYDVKM. V lost 6 bases to trimming and J lost 7 bases, with 18 bases between them. CDR3 length: 15 residues. In nucleotides, the CDR3 is TGTGCCAGCAGCTTTCAAACAGGGCGAGGTGAAAAACTGTTTTTT. The encoded protein is CASSFQTGRGEKLFF.

This chain uses TRBV4-2 with TRBJ2-7; maybe TRBD1 (5 bases). V shed 4 bases and J shed 4 bases, with 26 bases lying between them. Germline V gene sequence: CDR1 LGHNA, CDR2 YNFKEQ. The CDR3 loop spans 18 amino acids. The CDR3 is CASSLSTWGAVEQYEQYF. The DNA of the CDR3 is TGTGCCAGCAGCCTAAGCACCTGGGGCGCCGTCGAGCAGTACGAGCAGTACTTC.

The rearrangement links TRBV5-4 to TRBJ2-3; TRBD1 might be the D (6 bases). V was cut by 0 bases and J by 4 bases, with 9 bases left in between. The CDR3 runs 14 residues. Germline V lookup: CDR1 SGHNT, CDR2 YYREEE (reference sequence). CDR3 protein: CASSLDRVSDTQYF. The CDR3 nucleotides are TGTGCCAGCAGCTTGGACAGGGTGTCAGATACGCAGTATTTT.

This rearrangement joins TRBV19 to TRBJ2-5; 10 bases line up with TRBD2. Germline CDR1 reads LNHDA; CDR2 reads SQIVND (reference sequence). Trimming at V came to 4 bases and at J to 0 bases, leaving 5 bases not matched to a gene. The CDR3 sequence is 16 residues long. As DNA, the CDR3 is TGTGCCAGTAGTACCGGACTAGCGGTGTACCAAGAGACCCAGTACTTC. Translated, it gives CASSTGLAVYQETQYF.

The chain joins TRBV11-2 to TRBJ2-7; D ambiguous. CDR1 and CDR2 from the germline V gene are SGHAT and FQNNGV. CDR3 size: 14 residues. Deletions cut 5 bases from V and 6 bases from J, with 17 bases between. CDR3 DNA sequence: TGTGCCAGCAGCCCCTCCGGTATTATTTTCGAGCAGTACTTC. Translating gives CASSPSGIIFEQYF.